What follows are 18 T cell receptor beta chains derived from one specimen sequenced in a study of radiation and T cells in renal cell carcinoma. Specified time point: blood 2 weeks post-SBRT. Noted treatment: 15 Gy SBRT to primary tumor, nephrectomy 4 weeks later. Using immunoSEQ multiplex PCR, the repertoire was profiled, and TCRdb retains in-frame clones only, with some absent. The data contain approximately 23,000 clones, around 85% of them singletons. The source was blood, collected from a patient whose treatment included radiotherapy and nephrectomy. These receptors all stem from a man aged 55-75 years with renal cell carcinoma.

The chain combines TRBV7-6 with TRBJ2-7; D unresolved. Germline V gene sequence: CDR1 SGHVS, CDR2 FNYEAQ. The V and J ends lost 1 base and 2 bases respectively, with 12 bases between them. The CDR3 length is 15 residues. The CDR3 region is CASSLGSRNTYEQYF. CDR3 nucleotide sequence: TGTGCCAGCAGCTTAGGGTCTAGAAACACCTACGAGCAGTACTTC.

This clone appeared a single time. The chain links TRBV4-2 to TRBJ2-1; 12 positions agree with TRBD2. Germline loops: CDR1 LGHNA, CDR2 YNFKEQ. This CDR3 is built from 17 residues. V lost 4 bases, J lost 7 bases, and 11 bases stayed unmatched. CDR3 DNA: TGTGCCAGCAGCCGACTAGCGGGAGTCGGACTAACGAATGAGCAGTTCTTC. Translating gives CASSRLAGVGLTNEQFF.

The V call is TRBV7-9, the J call TRBJ2-7; D is perhaps TRBD2 (5 bases). Germline V gene data show CDR1 as SEHNR and CDR2 as FQNEAQ (reference sequence). V lost 4 bases to trimming and J lost 6 bases, with 7 bases between them. This CDR3 is built from 11 residues. The CDR3 coding sequence is TGTGCCAGCAGCTGGGCGGGCGAGCAGTACTTC. Protein product: CASSWAGEQYF.

The V call is TRBV4-2, the J call TRBJ2-2, with 9 bases matching TRBD2. V was clipped by 7 bases and J by 4 bases; unmatched bases: 16. Per germline, CDR1 LGHNA and CDR2 YNFKEQ. The CDR3 runs 18 residues. The CDR3 DNA reads as TGTGCCAGCACCCCCAGTTTAGCGGGGGTTCCGGGCACCGGGGAGCTGTTTTTT. This codes for CASTPSLAGVPGTGELFF.

The chain has TRBV5-1 and TRBJ2-6; the match to TRBD1 covers 7 bases. Germline assignment: CDR1 SGHRS and CDR2 YFSETQ. The CDR3 has 17 residues. The trim removed 4 bases at V and 2 bases at J, leaving 9 bases unmatched. CDR3 region: CASSPRGRTAGANVLTF. The DNA for the CDR3 is TGCGCCAGCAGCCCGAGGGGGCGAACTGCTGGGGCCAACGTCCTGACTTTC.

This clone was seen a few times. The chain employs TRBV27 and TRBJ2-1; D gene ambiguous. The germline V and J ends were trimmed by 2 bases and 7 bases, with 9 bases remaining between them. This CDR3 has 13 amino acids. Germline-derived CDR1 and CDR2 are MNHEY and SMNVEV (reference sequence). CDR3 sequence (DNA): TGTGCCAGCAGTTTAAATTTTAGGAATGAGCAGTTCTTC. Translation: CASSLNFRNEQFF.

This chain joins TRBV6-1 and TRBJ2-1, with 9 positions matching TRBD2. V gave up 4 bases and J gave up 2 bases; unmatched junction bases: 6. There are 16 residues in the CDR3. CDR1 and CDR2 from the germline V gene are MNHNS and SASEGT. CDR3 protein: CASSGLLAGAYNEQFF. The CDR3 bases are TGTGCCAGCAGTGGCCTTTTAGCGGGGGCCTACAATGAGCAGTTCTTC.

The genes are TRBV27 and TRBJ2-6, with D perhaps being TRBD1 or TRBD2 (5 bases each). Trimming shortened V by 2 bases and J by 2 bases, and 10 bases separated the two germline ends. The germline V gene encodes CDR1 MNHEY and CDR2 SMNVEV (reference sequence). CDR3 size: 16 residues. Here the CDR3 reads CASSLLWGTGANVLTF. CDR3 DNA sequence: TGTGCCAGCAGTTTACTATGGGGGACTGGGGCCAACGTCCTGACTTTC.

Worth noting for this clone: The same CDR3 is also encoded by other DNA sequences in this sample. This chain uses TRBV4-3 with TRBJ1-3, with D possibly matching TRBD1 (5 bases). This CDR3 is built from 14 residues. V lost 1 base, J lost 4 bases, and 8 bases lay in between. Germline V gives CDR1 LGHNA, CDR2 YSLEER. CDR3 residues: CASSQGGRGNTIYF. In DNA, the CDR3 is TGCGCCAGCAGCCAAGGGGGGAGAGGAAACACCATATATTTT.

The chain links TRBV30 to TRBJ2-2, with D maybe TRBD2 (7 bases). Germline CDR1 is GTSNPN and CDR2 is SVGIG (reference sequence). V lost 0 bases to trimming and J lost 5 bases, with 13 bases between them. The CDR3 length is 15 residues. CDR3 DNA sequence: TGTGCCTGGAGTGTTTTCGAGGGGGGGACCGGGGAGCTGTTTTTT. Translated, it gives CAWSVFEGGTGELFF.

The V call is TRBV7-2, the J call TRBJ2-5; D could derive from TRBD1 or TRBD2 (5 bases each). V was clipped by 3 bases and J by 2 bases, with 7 bases between them. Germline-derived CDR1 and CDR2 are SGHTA and FQGNSA. The CDR3 has 13 residues. The CDR3 region is CASSLGVQETQYF. The CDR3 DNA reads TGTGCCAGCAGCTTGGGGGTACAAGAGACCCAGTACTTC.

V usage is TRBV5-1 and J usage is TRBJ2-3; no clear D. Between the trimmed V and J ends, which lost 4 bases and 6 bases, there was a span of 12 bases. Germline assignment: CDR1 SGHRS and CDR2 YFSETQ. The CDR3 spans 13 residues. CDR3 sequence reads: CASSREVSDTQYF. The CDR3 coding sequence is TGCGCCAGCAGCCGAGAAGTATCGGATACGCAGTATTTT.

This clone has a single count. This sequence joins TRBV7-9 and TRBJ2-3; the match to TRBD1 covers 8 bases. Germline V gene sequence: CDR1 SEHNR, CDR2 FQNEAQ (reference sequence). CDR3 size: 16 residues. The V gene end was trimmed by 5 bases and the J gene end by 2 bases; junction bases not matched to a gene: 9. The CDR3 DNA reads as TGTGCCAGCAGCCGTTCCGGGACAGGTACCACAGATACGCAGTATTTT. Protein product: CASSRSGTGTTDTQYF.

The rearrangement links TRBV4-1 to TRBJ2-3, with 14 nucleotides matching TRBD2. Germline assignment: CDR1 MGHRA and CDR2 YSYEKL. This CDR3 has 19 residues. V was clipped by 5 bases and J by 4 bases; unmatched bases: 14. The DNA of the CDR3 is TGCGCCAGCAGCAACCCCGGACTAGCGGGAGGAGCAGGCGCAGATACGCAGTATTTT. Protein sequence: CASSNPGLAGGAGADTQYF.

V and J are TRBV5-1 and TRBJ2-1; D is undetermined. Trimming stripped 0 bases from V and 9 bases from J, with 7 bases between. The V gene's germline CDR1 is SGHRS and CDR2 YFSETQ. The CDR3 is 12 residues long. This CDR3 reads CASSLGVSEQFF. In DNA form, the CDR3 reads TGCGCCAGCAGCTTGGGAGTCAGTGAGCAGTTCTTC.

In DNA, the CDR3 is TGTGCCATCAGTGGACAGGGCCCCTACAATGAGCAGTTCTTC. Translated, it gives CAISGQGPYNEQFF. The chain joins TRBV10-3 to TRBJ2-1, with 7 bases matching TRBD1. CDR3 size: 14 residues. The trim removed 4 bases at V and 2 bases at J, leaving 2 bases unmatched. Germline V gene data show CDR1 as ENHRY and CDR2 as SYGVKD.

The rearrangement joins TRBV6-5 to TRBJ2-1, with a tentative D call TRBD1 (6 bases). Trimming shortened V by 0 bases and J by 14 bases, and 17 bases separated the two germline ends. From germline, CDR1 is MNHEY and CDR2 SVGAGI. The CDR3 runs to 14 residues. The DNA of the CDR3 is TGTGCCAGCAGTTACTCCGGGACAATAGGGCTCGAGTTCTTC. Its translation: CASSYSGTIGLEFF.

This chain links TRBV7-2 with TRBJ2-5, with unresolved D. V was cut by 1 base and J by 3 bases, with 9 bases left in between. Germline CDR1 is SGHTA and CDR2 is FQGNSA. This CDR3 has 14 amino acids. The CDR3 DNA follows: TGTGCCAGCAGCTTAGATCCCCTTAAAGAGACCCAGTACTTC. This gives the protein CASSLDPLKETQYF.